One T cell receptor beta chain is described in this entry. A clone one base away is much larger, so this may be a read error. This record comes from a study of Graves' ophthalmopathy and Graves' hyperthyroidism. An approximately 9.8 ml volume of fresh peripheral blood provided the PBMCs. The CDR3 has 14 amino acids. CDR1 is SGHRS, CDR2 YFSETQ, per germline. Using RNA transcripts, the TCR beta CDR3 regions were amplified. HTBI primers were employed in first-round RT-PCR, then a second-round multiplex PCR followed. From the multiplex PCR reads, TCRdb called clonotypes with MiXCR, one entry per CDR3 protein. This table has 660,000 or so distinct CDR3 sequences, over 40% appearing once.

The rearrangement joins TRBV5-1 to TRBJ2-2; 7 bases line up with TRBD2. This TCR was sampled from an adult man with Graves' ophthalmopathy. What was sequenced was peripheral blood. The CDR3 sequence: CASSLGTITVELFF. The CDR3 nucleotides are TGCGCCAGCAGCCTCGGGACTATCACCGTGGAGCTGTTTTTT.